Included here is one TCR beta chain sequence, with context. This record comes from a study of blood T cell repertoires in COVID-19. The wider study: COVID-19 samples, acute and convalescent, were from the United States, Italy and Spain. Sources were T cells, B-cell-depleted T cells, or PBMCs; the material itself was cDNA or gDNA.

Germline V gene lookup returns CDR1 MNHEY and CDR2 SVGEGT. There are 16 residues in the CDR3. The V and J ends lost 6 bases and 3 bases, in that order; junction bases with no gene match: 9. In the authors' methods: Estimates of nucleated cell counts were drawn from the amplification of reference gene primers. Clones were sequenced by immunoSEQ multiplex PCR, and TCRdb holds only the in-frame ones, with some missing. That table furnishes V, J and clone size, whereas the DNA furnished D and trimming. Here the sample spans roughly 92,000 clones, more than 70% being singletons. The V and J genes are TRBV6-2 or TRBV6-3 and TRBJ1-5, with 9 bases fitting TRBD1. This clonotype was sampled from a human donor with acute or convalescent COVID-19. The donor label of this sample is uncertain. The sample was peripheral blood. CDR3 bases: TGTGCCAGCAGCTCAATTGGACAGGGGAACAATCAGCCCCAGCATTTT. Amino acids: CASSSIGQGNNQPQHF.